This T cell receptor beta chain is drawn from a study of vaccination and CD4 T cells after COVID-19. Described time point: late sampling 161 to 241 days after vaccination in a few convalescent patients. Described treatment: roughly nine-day PBMC culture with coronavirus spike peptide pools or control peptides (ViraFEST assay). This clonotype showed up just a few times. Its antigen is not identified. Trimming at V came to 0 bases and at J to 6 bases, leaving 6 bases not matched to a gene. Germline loops: CDR1 DFQATT, CDR2 SNEGSKA (reference sequence). This CDR3 has 14 amino acids. An Oncomine TCR Beta short-read assay was used to sequence the DNA from cultured CD4+ T cells. One entry per CDR3 protein results from TCRdb running MiXCR on the PCR reads. The table lists fewer than 30,000 distinct CDR3 sequences, 41% of them singletons, with around 5.1% in the top ten.

The source is a human donor who had recovered from COVID-19. This chain joins TRBV20-1 and TRBJ1-2, with TRBD1 identical over 8 bases. The specimen comprised CD4+ T cells from blood, cultured in vitro, sampled about 7 months after SARS-CoV-2 vaccination. The CDR3 loop is CSARDQLTGDGYTF. In DNA, the CDR3 is TGCAGTGCTAGAGATCAATTGACAGGGGATGGCTACACCTTC.